This is a list of T cell receptor beta chains from one sample in a study of blood T cell repertoires in COVID-19. This table comes from immunoSEQ multiplex PCR, and its TCRdb copy is limited to in-frame clones, with some not included. The repertoire has tens of thousands of clones, approximately 83% of them found once; the top ten carry 2.5% to 3%. Sequenced material: peripheral blood. The receptors here all came from an older man with acute or convalescent COVID-19. Both conserved end residues are part of each CDR3. A D gene is named only where the DNA matches it firmly. For some rows the clone size is stated as once, few or many, or as a class when expanded; others skip it.

>TRBD2|TRBJ2-7|TRBV29-1|.
CSVVTSGKWDPYEQYF
TGCAGCGTTGTTACTAGCGGGAAATGGGACCCCTACGAGCAGTACTTC
>.|TRBJ1-3|TRBV30|.
CAWSAVNSGNTIYF
TGTGCCTGGTCCGCAGTGAACTCTGGAAACACCATATATTTT
>TRBD2|TRBJ2-1|TRBV24-1|.
CATSDFQLAANEQFF
TGTGCCACCAGTGATTTTCAACTAGCGGCCAATGAGCAGTTCTTC
>.|TRBJ2-7|TRBV19|once
CASSMTQRPNSYEQYF
TGTGCCAGTAGTATGACTCAACGGCCTAACTCCTACGAGCAGTACTTC
>TRBD2|TRBJ2-3|TRBV5-1|.
CASSYLTQTSGGTDTQYF
TGCGCCAGCAGCTATTTGACGCAGACTAGCGGGGGCACAGATACGCAGTATTTT
>.|TRBJ2-7|TRBV5-5|once
CASSHDRSLVNEQYF
TGTGCCAGCAGCCACGATAGGAGTTTGGTGAACGAGCAGTACTTC
>TRBD1|TRBJ2-2|TRBV19|.
CASSPRGQGADGELFF
TGTGCCAGTAGTCCCAGGGGACAGGGGGCGGACGGGGAGCTGTTTTTT
>TRBD2|TRBJ2-3|TRBV3-1/TRBV3-2|.
CASSSLAGSGDTQYF
TGTGCCAGCAGTTCGCTAGCGGGAAGCGGAGATACGCAGTATTTT
>.|TRBJ2-1|TRBV19|.
CASSMRRGGWGSNEQFF
TGTGCCAGTAGTATGAGGCGGGGTGGGTGGGGGTCGAATGAGCAGTTCTTC
>TRBD1|TRBJ2-2|TRBV5-6|.
CASSWTGVGTGELFF
TGTGCCAGCAGCTGGACAGGAGTCGGGACCGGGGAGCTGTTTTTT
>TRBD1|TRBJ1-4|TRBV19|.
CASSTRQGGAFNEKLFF
TGTGCCAGTAGTACAAGACAGGGGGGGGCTTTTAATGAAAAACTGTTTTTT
>.|TRBJ2-2|TRBV3-1/TRBV3-2|.
CASSQAAGELFF
TGTGCCAGCAGCCAAGCGGCCGGGGAGCTGTTTTTT
>.|TRBJ2-1|TRBV6-5|.
CASSYVSALGLNEQFF
TGTGCCAGCAGTTACGTTTCGGCGTTAGGACTCAATGAGCAGTTCTTC
>.|TRBJ1-5|TRBV28|.
CATDWGRQPQHF
TGTGCCACCGACTGGGGGAGGCAGCCCCAGCATTTT
>.|TRBJ2-7|TRBV6-6|.
CASRRELYYEQYF
TGTGCCAGCAGGAGGGAGTTGTACTACGAGCAGTACTTC
>.|TRBJ1-4|TRBV6-5|.
CASSYSRVEKLFF
TGTGCCAGCAGTTACTCCCGGGTCGAAAAACTGTTTTTT
>TRBD1|TRBJ1-1|TRBV29-1|.
CSDPGQGSRSNTEAFF
TGCAGCGACCCGGGACAGGGATCGCGTTCGAACACTGAAGCTTTCTTT
>TRBD1|TRBJ1-3|TRBV5-1|.
CASSLSGTGVNTIYF
TGCGCCAGCAGCTTGTCCGGGACAGGGGTAAACACCATATATTTT
>TRBD1|TRBJ1-5|TRBV19|.
CASRTGQSRNQPQHF
TGTGCCAGTAGAACGGGACAGTCACGCAATCAGCCCCAGCATTTT
>.|TRBJ1-6|TRBV30|few
CAWSAGQYLNSPLHF
TGTGCCTGGAGTGCCGGACAGTACCTTAATTCACCCCTCCACTTT
>TRBD2|TRBJ2-1|TRBV18|.
CASSPRLAGGHNEQFF
TGTGCCAGCTCACCCCGACTAGCGGGAGGGCATAATGAGCAGTTCTTC
>TRBD2|TRBJ2-1|TRBV4-2|.
CASSQAGSGRADEQFF
TGTGCCAGCAGCCAAGCCGGCAGCGGGAGGGCCGATGAGCAGTTCTTC
>.|TRBJ1-2|TRBV14|.
CASSQDRGYGYTF
TGTGCCAGCAGCCAAGATCGGGGTTATGGCTACACCTTC
>.|TRBJ1-2|TRBV19|.
CASSRATGYTF
TGTGCCAGTAGTAGGGCCACGGGCTACACCTTC
>TRBD1|TRBJ1-2|TRBV3-1/TRBV3-2|few
CASSLTGNYGYTF
TGTGCCAGCAGTCTGACAGGGAACTATGGCTACACCTTC
>.|TRBJ1-2|TRBV7-6|.
CASSLAATGLNYGYTF
TGTGCCAGCAGCTTAGCGGCAACAGGCCTAAACTATGGCTACACCTTC
>TRBD2|TRBJ2-3|TRBV7-2|.
CASSLVPAGVKDTQYF
TGTGCCAGCAGCTTAGTTCCAGCGGGAGTGAAAGATACGCAGTATTTT
>TRBD1|TRBJ1-5|TRBV27|.
CASSPGPGQGFSNQPQHF
TGTGCCAGCAGTCCGGGACCGGGACAGGGATTTAGCAATCAGCCCCAGCATTTT
>TRBD1|TRBJ2-2|TRBV6-2/TRBV6-3|.
CASSRDRWDTGELFF
TGTGCCAGCAGCCGGGACAGGTGGGACACCGGGGAGCTGTTTTTT
>.|TRBJ2-1|TRBV20-1|.
CSASNGNEQFF
TGCAGTGCCAGTAACGGGAATGAGCAGTTCTTC
>TRBD1|TRBJ2-1|TRBV10-2|.
CASTEGRTGPYNEQFF
TGCGCCAGCACCGAGGGTAGGACAGGGCCCTACAATGAGCAGTTCTTC
>.|TRBJ1-3|TRBV13|once
CASLHRSSGNTIYF
TGTGCCAGTCTCCACAGAAGCTCTGGAAACACCATATATTTT
>.|TRBJ2-7|TRBV24-1|.
CATSDGQAHSYEQYF
TGTGCCACCAGTGATGGGCAGGCCCACTCCTACGAGCAGTACTTC
>TRBD1|TRBJ1-4|TRBV25-1|.
CASSGTGISEKLFF
TGTGCCAGCAGCGGGACAGGGATCAGTGAAAAACTGTTTTTT
>.|TRBJ2-5|TRBV6-5|.
CASSYKTSGVQTQYF
TGTGCCAGCAGTTACAAGACTAGTGGAGTTCAGACCCAGTACTTC
>TRBD1|TRBJ1-5|TRBV7-2|few
CASSLGSRGLVQPQHF
TGTGCCAGCAGCTTAGGTTCCAGGGGGCTCGTTCAGCCCCAGCATTTT
>.|TRBJ2-1|TRBV30|.
CAWSPGSNNEQFF
TGTGCCTGGAGTCCCGGGAGCAACAATGAGCAGTTCTTC
>.|TRBJ1-2|TRBV7-2|.
CASSLDFGRDYGYTF
TGTGCCAGCAGCTTAGATTTTGGGAGGGACTATGGCTACACCTTC
>TRBD2|TRBJ2-1|TRBV24-1|.
CATSDLTSGYNEQFF
TGTGCCACCAGTGATTTGACTAGCGGGTACAATGAGCAGTTCTTC
>TRBD1|TRBJ1-5|TRBV6-6|few
CASSPSRDRGGNQPQHF
TGTGCCAGCAGTCCCTCCAGGGACAGGGGTGGCAATCAGCCCCAGCATTTT
>TRBD2|TRBJ2-2|TRBV4-3|.
CASSPRASGRDTGELFF
TGCGCCAGCAGCCCCCGGGCTAGCGGGAGGGACACCGGGGAGCTGTTTTTT
>TRBD2|TRBJ2-1|TRBV2|.
CASSSGTSGSNEQFF
TGTGCCAGCAGTTCCGGGACTAGCGGGAGCAATGAGCAGTTCTTC
>TRBD1|TRBJ2-3|TRBV14|.
CASSPKGAWTDTQYF
TGTGCCAGCAGTCCGAAGGGGGCTTGGACAGATACGCAGTATTTT
>TRBD1|TRBJ1-1|TRBV18|.
CASSSYGQGLNTEAFF
TGTGCCAGCTCATCATACGGACAGGGATTGAACACTGAAGCTTTCTTT
>.|TRBJ2-5|TRBV5-1|.
CASSLPQETQYF
TGCGCCAGCAGCCTACCCCAAGAGACCCAGTACTTC
>TRBD1|TRBJ1-5|TRBV10-2|few
CASSRTGNSNQPQHF
TGCGCCAGCAGCCGGACAGGGAATAGCAATCAGCCCCAGCATTTT
>TRBD2|TRBJ2-5|TRBV6-2/TRBV6-3|once
CASSYSAGATETQYF
TGTGCCAGCAGTTACTCCGCGGGAGCCACAGAGACCCAGTACTTC
>TRBD1|TRBJ1-1|TRBV5-4|.
CASSFGGVTGRITEAFF
TGTGCCAGCAGCTTTGGAGGCGTGACAGGGCGGATCACTGAAGCTTTCTTT
>TRBD1|TRBJ1-3|TRBV3-1/TRBV3-2|.
CASSQDGAGQGSGNTIYF
TGTGCCAGCAGCCAAGATGGTGCAGGACAGGGGTCTGGAAACACCATATATTTT
>TRBD1|TRBJ1-2|TRBV18|.
CASSPGTGGYGYTF
TGTGCCAGCTCGCCTGGGACAGGAGGCTATGGCTACACCTTC
>.|TRBJ2-1|TRBV29-1|.
CSERRASSEQFF
TGCAGCGAGAGGCGGGCCTCCAGTGAGCAGTTCTTC
>TRBD1|TRBJ1-5|TRBV3-1/TRBV3-2|.
CASSQDHRGSNQPQHF
TGTGCCAGCAGCCAAGACCACAGGGGTAGCAATCAGCCCCAGCATTTT
>.|TRBJ1-5|TRBV6-5|once
CASNFRVSNQPQHF
TGTGCCAGCAACTTCCGGGTTAGCAATCAGCCCCAGCATTTT
>TRBD1|TRBJ1-1|TRBV11-2|.
CASSKTGGYRTEAFF
TGTGCCAGCAGCAAGACAGGGGGGTATCGCACTGAAGCTTTCTTT
>TRBD1|TRBJ1-2|TRBV4-2|.
CASSQLTGAGGYTF
TGTGCCAGCAGCCAACTAACAGGGGCAGGGGGCTACACCTTC